The clone carrying this T cell receptor (beta chain) was picked up one time. Its specificity is not known. The table came from immunoSEQ multiplex PCR; TCRdb's copy has only in-frame clones and leaves some out. Counted here are some 150,000 clones, approximately 89% occurring once; the ten biggest clones make up less than 5.5%. Germline CDR1 reads SNHLY; CDR2 reads FYNNEI. With 4 bases removed from V and 0 bases from J, the gap between germline ends came to 9 bases. This CDR3 contains 15 residues. This sample was taken from a study of T cell responses to AZD1222 COVID-19 vaccine. Points from the study as a whole: Researchers took repertoire samples only after the peak T cell response had come. AZD1222 recipients seropositive at baseline numbered only 6 or 7. Elevations in Spike-specific TCR breadth and depth followed administration of two AZD1222 doses. Regions left unmutated in variants are reportedly the target of nearly half of spike-specific TCRs.

The chain is built from TRBV2 and TRBJ1-4; tentative D call: TRBD1 (6 bases). This clonotype originated in an adult in good health. The starting material was peripheral blood, obtained on day 0 of AZD1222 vaccination. The CDR3 reads CASSARQATNEKLFF. The CDR3 DNA sequence: TGTGCCAGCAGTGCCAGACAGGCAACTAATGAAAAACTGTTTTTT.